These 21 T cell receptor beta chains originate from one sample sequenced in a study of radiotherapy plus CTLA-4 blockade in lung cancer (dated by TCRdb to about 2018). The library was produced with the immunoSEQ multiplex PCR assay. Entries here come from immuneACCESS through TCRdb and include only in-frame sequences with V and J called. Some clones fail to appear in such tables; in the studies checked, an unresolved V gene covers under half of the shortfall, and the cause of the remainder is unknown. The sample table contains 77,000 or so clones; only one count was recorded for roughly 69% of them. The ten largest clones add up to 8% to 10% of the sample. The specimen was peripheral blood, collected from a patient treated with radiotherapy plus ipilimumab. The receptors come from a human donor with non-small cell lung cancer whose response to radiotherapy plus ipilimumab could not be evaluated.

V gene TRBV9 combines with J gene TRBJ2-2, with TRBD1 identical over 8 bases. The CDR3 extends over 14 amino acids. From germline, CDR1 is SGDLS and CDR2 YYNGEE. The V gene end was trimmed by 5 bases and the J gene end by 5 bases; junction bases not matched to a gene: 5. The CDR3: CASRDTGGTGELFF. CDR3 DNA sequence: TGTGCCAGCAGGGACACAGGGGGTACCGGGGAGCTGTTTTTT.

The gene calls are TRBV6-5 and TRBJ2-7; TRBD2 might be the D (6 bases). Germline V CDR1 and CDR2: MNHEY, SVGAGI. The CDR3 extends over 15 amino acids. The V and J ends lost 6 bases and 2 bases respectively, with 17 bases between them. The CDR3 sequence: CASSPPLALPYEQYF. The CDR3 coding sequence is TGTGCCAGCAGCCCCCCCCTAGCGCTACCCTACGAGCAGTACTTC.

This clone came up once. The genes are TRBV5-1 and TRBJ2-1; D might be TRBD1 (6 bases). Between the trimmed V and J ends, which lost 2 bases and 7 bases, there was a span of 16 bases. The V gene's germline CDR1 is SGHRS and CDR2 YFSETQ. The CDR3 length is 15 residues. In DNA form, the CDR3 reads TGCGCCAGCAGCTTAGGCCAGACAGGCGGGAATGAGCAGTTCTTC. It specifies CASSLGQTGGNEQFF.

This clone was recorded at least ten times. The chain links TRBV19 to TRBJ1-2; unclear D gene. Germline lookup yields CDR1 LNHDA and CDR2 SQIVND (reference sequence). CDR3 length equals 12 residues. V shed 7 bases and J shed 6 bases, with 12 bases lying between them. In DNA, the CDR3 is TGTGCCAGTATGAGGTACCCGGATGGCTACACCTTC. This translates into CASMRYPDGYTF.

The rearrangement uses TRBV4-3 and TRBJ1-2, with D possibly TRBD1 on 5 matching bases. Deletions cut 0 bases from V and 4 bases from J, with 12 bases between. The length of the CDR3 is 15 residues. Germline CDR1 LGHNA, CDR2 YSLEER. This CDR3 reads CASSQDRVWLYGYTF. The CDR3 nucleotides are TGCGCCAGCAGCCAAGACAGGGTTTGGCTCTATGGCTACACCTTC.

This chain connects TRBV30 to TRBJ2-5; 15 nucleotides agree with TRBD2. Germline V gene data show CDR1 as GTSNPN and CDR2 as SVGIG (reference sequence). V shed 6 bases and J 2 bases; nucleotides not matched to a gene: 10. The CDR3 sequence is 17 residues long. The CDR3 coding sequence is TGTGCCTGCCGGACTAGCGGGGGGGAAAATCTACAAGAGACCCAGTACTTC. Translated, it gives CACRTSGGENLQETQYF.

V usage is TRBV15 and J usage is TRBJ2-3; TRBD1 matches at 9 bases. The germline V gene encodes CDR1 LNHNV and CDR2 YYDKDF (reference sequence). The length of the CDR3 is 14 residues. The J segment lost 5 bases and the V segment lost 5 bases, leaving 5 bases of the junction unmatched. The CDR3 DNA reads as TGTGCCACCAGCGTAGACAGGGGGAGAGATACGCAGTATTTT. Protein: CATSVDRGRDTQYF.

V is TRBV6-1 and J is TRBJ1-5, with 8 bases identical to TRBD1. CDR3 length equals 13 residues. The junction had 6 bases not matched to a gene; V was cut back by 6 bases and J by 8 bases. Per the germline V gene, CDR1 is MNHNS and CDR2 is SASEGT. The CDR3 coding sequence is TGTGCCAGCAGGACAGGGGATGGGAAGCCCCAGCATTTT. Translated: CASRTGDGKPQHF.

This chain links TRBV28 with TRBJ2-3; 11 bases agree with TRBD2. The CDR3 has 18 amino acids. V lost 4 bases, J lost 2 bases, and 11 bases stayed unmatched. Germline assignment: CDR1 MDHEN and CDR2 SYDVKM. CDR3 sequence reads: CASSSLPGTSGYTDTQYF. In nucleotides, the CDR3 is TGTGCCAGCAGTTCTCTCCCCGGGACTAGCGGATACACAGATACGCAGTATTTT.

The rearrangement joins TRBV19 to TRBJ1-2, with no clear D. V was pared by 3 bases and J by 4 bases, with 9 bases between. This CDR3 spans 13 amino acids. The V gene's germline CDR1 is LNHDA and CDR2 SQIVND (reference sequence). The CDR3 region is CASSIPGSYGYTF. CDR3 DNA: TGTGCCAGTAGTATCCCAGGTAGCTATGGCTACACCTTC. The complete variable domain, with remaining parts taken from reference TRBV19 and TRBJ1-2, reads DGGITQSPKYLFRKEGQNVTLSCEQNLNHDAMYWYRQDPGQGLRLIYYSQIVNDFQKGDIAEGYSVSREKKESFPLTVTSAQKNPTAFYLCASSIPGSYGYTFGSGTRLTVV.

This chain links TRBV27 with TRBJ1-6, with 7 bases lining up with TRBD1. Germline lookup yields CDR1 MNHEY and CDR2 SMNVEV (reference sequence). V shed 3 bases, J shed 8 bases, and the junction held 7 bases outside the gene matches. The CDR3 length is 15 residues. In DNA form, the CDR3 reads TGTGCCAGCAGTTTTCCCAGGACAGGTTATTCACCCCTCCACTTT. Translated, it gives CASSFPRTGYSPLHF.

J is TRBJ2-5 and V is TRBV18, with unresolved D. The CDR3 extends over 15 amino acids. The germline V and J ends were trimmed by 2 bases and 0 bases, with 10 bases remaining between them. Per germline, CDR1 KGHSH and CDR2 LQKENI. In DNA, the CDR3 is TGTGCCAGCTCACCAATTGGCACAGACCAAGAGACCCAGTACTTC. It specifies CASSPIGTDQETQYF.

This chain links TRBV11-2 with TRBJ1-2; 9 bases are a match to TRBD1. The CDR3 has 16 amino acids. Germline V gene data show CDR1 as SGHAT and CDR2 as FQNNGV. The junction had 10 bases not matched to a gene; V was cut back by 5 bases and J by 3 bases. The CDR3 bases are TGTGCCAGCAGCCTACCCGACAGGGGGTTGGACTATGGCTACACCTTC. As protein: CASSLPDRGLDYGYTF.

This chain connects TRBV29-1 to TRBJ2-7; D uncertain. Germline V lookup: CDR1 SQVTM, CDR2 ANQGSEA. The CDR3 covers 12 residues. DNA of the CDR3: TGCACTCGGTGCGGCCATTTCTACGAGCAGTACTTC. Residues: CTRCGHFYEQYF.

The chain joins TRBV5-6 to TRBJ1-2, with a weak D call TRBD1 (5 bases). The CDR3 sequence is 12 residues long. The germline V gene has CDR1 SGHDT and CDR2 YYEEEE. The V and J ends lost 0 bases and 8 bases respectively, with 8 bases between them. CDR3 amino acids: CASSLVPGGYTF. CDR3 bases: TGTGCCAGCAGCTTGGTCCCAGGGGGCTACACCTTC.

The chain carries TRBV5-1 and TRBJ2-5, with D possibly matching TRBD1 (6 bases). Trimming took 0 bases from V and 4 from J, leaving 10 bases between them. Looked up from germline, CDR1 is SGHRS and CDR2 is YFSETQ. The CDR3 loop spans 14 amino acids. CDR3 amino acids: CASSLEAGVETQYF. The CDR3 DNA follows: TGCGCCAGCAGCTTGGAGGCAGGGGTAGAGACCCAGTACTTC. Combining the CDR3 with reference TRBV5-1 and TRBJ2-5 gives the whole variable domain KAGVTQTPRYLIKTRGQQVTLSCSPISGHRSVSWYQQTPGQGLQFLFEYFSETQRNKGNFPGRFSGRQFSNSRSEMNVSTLELGDSALYLCASSLEAGVETQYFGPGTRLLVL.

The chain joins TRBV29-1 to TRBJ2-1, with 10 bases that match TRBD2. The length of the CDR3 is 13 residues. The germline V gene encodes CDR1 SQVTM and CDR2 ANQGSEA. The V and J ends lost 2 bases and 13 bases, in that order; junction bases with no gene match: 8. CDR3 loop: CSVESGSGRLQFF. CDR3 in DNA: TGCAGCGTTGAATCCGGTAGCGGGAGGTTACAGTTCTTC.

This clone occurred a few times. V is TRBV5-6 and J is TRBJ1-1, with a weak D call TRBD1 (6 bases). The CDR3 has 15 amino acids. Looked up from germline, CDR1 is SGHDT and CDR2 is YYEEEE. V lost 0 bases to trimming and J lost 4 bases, with 13 bases between them. CDR3 sequence reads: CASSLGAGVVTEAFF. The CDR3, as DNA: TGTGCCAGCAGCTTGGGGGCAGGGGTAGTCACTGAAGCTTTCTTT.

This clone was seen ten or more times. The chain uses TRBV19 and TRBJ1-3, with D perhaps matching TRBD1 (5 bases). The germline V gene encodes CDR1 LNHDA and CDR2 SQIVND (reference sequence). The CDR3 loop spans 13 amino acids. V was cut by 8 bases and J by 0 bases, with 8 bases left in between. The CDR3 sequence: CASGTSSGNTIYF. The DNA for the CDR3 is TGTGCCAGTGGGACTTCCTCTGGAAACACCATATATTTT.

This clone showed up just a few times. This chain joins TRBV19 and TRBJ2-3; possibly TRBD2 for D (6 bases). CDR3 length: 13 amino acids. V was trimmed by 7 bases and J by 2 bases, leaving 10 bases between them. Germline CDR1 reads LNHDA; CDR2 reads SQIVND (reference sequence). The CDR3 coding sequence is TGTGCCAGTAAGGAGCGGGCCACAGATACGCAGTATTTT. As protein: CASKERATDTQYF. Variable domain in full (rest from reference TRBV19 and TRBJ2-3): DGGITQSPKYLFRKEGQNVTLSCEQNLNHDAMYWYRQDPGQGLRLIYYSQIVNDFQKGDIAEGYSVSREKKESFPLTVTSAQKNPTAFYLCASKERATDTQYFGPGTRLTVL.

The V call is TRBV7-2, the J call TRBJ2-2; 10 bases line up with TRBD2. CDR3 length: 16 amino acids. After removal of 0 bases from V and 7 bases from J, the junction contained 5 bases not matched to a gene. Germline CDR1 reads SGHTA; CDR2 reads FQGNSA. The CDR3 reads CASSLAPSGGGGELFF. The CDR3 bases are TGTGCCAGCAGCTTAGCGCCCAGCGGGGGGGGCGGGGAGCTGTTTTTT.